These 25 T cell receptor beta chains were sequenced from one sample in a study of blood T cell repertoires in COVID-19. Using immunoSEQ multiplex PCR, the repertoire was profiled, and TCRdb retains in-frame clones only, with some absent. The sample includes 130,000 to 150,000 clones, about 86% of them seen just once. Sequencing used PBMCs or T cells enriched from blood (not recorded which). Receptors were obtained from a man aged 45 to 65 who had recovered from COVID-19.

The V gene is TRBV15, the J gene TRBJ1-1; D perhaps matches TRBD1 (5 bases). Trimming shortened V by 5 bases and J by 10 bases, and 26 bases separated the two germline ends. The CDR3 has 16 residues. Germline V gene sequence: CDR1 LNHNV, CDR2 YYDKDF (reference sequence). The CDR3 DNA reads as TGTGCCACCAGCGGGGAACCGGGACGGGAGGGCCCGAGAGCTTTCTTT. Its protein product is CATSGEPGREGPRAFF.

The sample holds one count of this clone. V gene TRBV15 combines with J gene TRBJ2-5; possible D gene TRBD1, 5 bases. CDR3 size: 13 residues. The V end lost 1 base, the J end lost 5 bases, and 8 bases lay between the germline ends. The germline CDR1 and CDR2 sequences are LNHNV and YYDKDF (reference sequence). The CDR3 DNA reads TGTGCCACCAGCAGAGCGACAGATGAGACCCAGTACTTC. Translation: CATSRATDETQYF.

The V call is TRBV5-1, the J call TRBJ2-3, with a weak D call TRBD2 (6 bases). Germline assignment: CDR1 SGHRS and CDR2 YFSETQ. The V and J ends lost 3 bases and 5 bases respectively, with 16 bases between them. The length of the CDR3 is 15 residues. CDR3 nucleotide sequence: TGCGCCAGCAGCTCGGGCGGGTTGGGGGGAGATACGCAGTATTTT. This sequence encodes CASSSGGLGGDTQYF.

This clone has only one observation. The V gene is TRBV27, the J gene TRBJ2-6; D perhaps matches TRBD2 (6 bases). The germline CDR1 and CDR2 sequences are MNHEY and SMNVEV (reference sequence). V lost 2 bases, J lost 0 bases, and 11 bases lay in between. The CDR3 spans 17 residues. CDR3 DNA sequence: TGTGCCAGCAGTTTAGGGGGACTGACCTCTGGGGCCAACGTCCTGACTTTC. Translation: CASSLGGLTSGANVLTF.

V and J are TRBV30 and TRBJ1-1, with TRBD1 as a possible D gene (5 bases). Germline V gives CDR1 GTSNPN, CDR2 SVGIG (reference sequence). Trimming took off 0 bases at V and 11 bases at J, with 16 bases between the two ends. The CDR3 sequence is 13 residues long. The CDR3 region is CAWSVSGPERAFF. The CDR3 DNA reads TGTGCCTGGAGTGTGTCAGGGCCTGAACGGGCTTTCTTT.

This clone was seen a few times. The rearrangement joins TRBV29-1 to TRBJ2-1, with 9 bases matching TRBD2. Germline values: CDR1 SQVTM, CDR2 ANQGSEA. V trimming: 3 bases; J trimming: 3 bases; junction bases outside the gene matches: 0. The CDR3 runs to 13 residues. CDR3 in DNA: TGCAGCGTTGAGCGGGGGGGCTACAATGAGCAGTTCTTC. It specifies CSVERGGYNEQFF.

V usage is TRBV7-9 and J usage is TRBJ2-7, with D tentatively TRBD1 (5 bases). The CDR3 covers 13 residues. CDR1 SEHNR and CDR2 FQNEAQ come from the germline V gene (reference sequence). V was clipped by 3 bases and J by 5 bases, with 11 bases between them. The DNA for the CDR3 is TGTGCCAGCAGCTTGGTGGCAGGGCACGAGCAGTACTTC. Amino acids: CASSLVAGHEQYF.

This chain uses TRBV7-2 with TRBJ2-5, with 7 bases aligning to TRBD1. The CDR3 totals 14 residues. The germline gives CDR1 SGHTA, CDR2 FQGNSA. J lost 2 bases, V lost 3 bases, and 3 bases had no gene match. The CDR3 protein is CASSFQTGQETQYF. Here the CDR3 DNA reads TGTGCCAGCAGCTTTCAGACAGGGCAAGAGACCCAGTACTTC. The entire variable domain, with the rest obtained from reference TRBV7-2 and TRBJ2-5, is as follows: GAGVSQSPSNKVTEKGKDVELRCDPISGHTALYWYRQSLGQGLEFLIYFQGNSAPDKSGLPSDRFSAERTGGSVSTLTIQRTQQEDSAVYLCASSFQTGQETQYFGPGTRLLVL.

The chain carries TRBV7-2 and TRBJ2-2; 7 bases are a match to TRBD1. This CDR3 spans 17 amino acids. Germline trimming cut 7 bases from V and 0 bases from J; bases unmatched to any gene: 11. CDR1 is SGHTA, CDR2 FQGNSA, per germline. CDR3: CASNNLRDRANTGELFF. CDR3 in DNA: TGTGCCAGCAACAATCTAAGGGACAGAGCGAACACCGGGGAGCTGTTTTTT.

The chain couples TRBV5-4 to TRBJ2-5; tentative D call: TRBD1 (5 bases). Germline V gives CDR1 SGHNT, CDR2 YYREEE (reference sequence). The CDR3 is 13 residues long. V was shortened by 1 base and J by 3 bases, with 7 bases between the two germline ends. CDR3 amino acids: CASSLFREETQYF. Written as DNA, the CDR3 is TGTGCCAGCAGCTTGTTCAGGGAAGAGACCCAGTACTTC.

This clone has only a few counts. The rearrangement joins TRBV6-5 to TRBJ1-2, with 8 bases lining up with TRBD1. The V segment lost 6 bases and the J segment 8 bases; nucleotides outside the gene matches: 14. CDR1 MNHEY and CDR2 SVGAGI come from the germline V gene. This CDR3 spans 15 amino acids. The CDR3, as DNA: TGTGCCAGCAGGCGTGAGGACAGGGCGAGGGAGGGCTACACCTTC. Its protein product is CASRREDRAREGYTF.

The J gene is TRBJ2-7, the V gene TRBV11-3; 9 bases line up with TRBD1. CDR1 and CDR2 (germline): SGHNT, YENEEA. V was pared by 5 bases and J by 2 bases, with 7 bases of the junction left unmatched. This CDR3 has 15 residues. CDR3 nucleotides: TGTGCCAGCAGCGAACCCGGGACAGGGACCTACGAGCAGTACTTC. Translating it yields CASSEPGTGTYEQYF. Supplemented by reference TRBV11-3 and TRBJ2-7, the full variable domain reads EAGVVQSPRYKIIEKKQPVAFWCNPISGHNTLYWYLQNLGQGPELLIRYENEEAVDDSQLPKDRFSAERLKGVDSTLKIQPAELGDSAVYLCASSEPGTGTYEQYFGPGTRLTVT.

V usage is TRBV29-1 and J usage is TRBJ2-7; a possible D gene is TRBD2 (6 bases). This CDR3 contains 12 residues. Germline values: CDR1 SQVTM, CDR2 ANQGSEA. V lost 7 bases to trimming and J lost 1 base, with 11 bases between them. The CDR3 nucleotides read TGCAGCGGTGGCGGGACTTCCTACGAGCAGTACTTC. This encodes CSGGGTSYEQYF.

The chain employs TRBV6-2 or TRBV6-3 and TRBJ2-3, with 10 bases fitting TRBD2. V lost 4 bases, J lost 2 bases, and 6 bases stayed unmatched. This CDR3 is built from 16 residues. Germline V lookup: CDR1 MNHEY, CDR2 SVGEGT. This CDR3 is CASSSILAGITDTQYF. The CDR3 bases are TGTGCCAGCAGTTCGATACTAGCGGGGATCACAGATACGCAGTATTTT.

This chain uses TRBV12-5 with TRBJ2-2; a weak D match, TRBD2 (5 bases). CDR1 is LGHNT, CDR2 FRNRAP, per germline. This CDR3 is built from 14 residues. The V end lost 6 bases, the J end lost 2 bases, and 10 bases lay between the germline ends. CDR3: CASGGGYNTGELFF. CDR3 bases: TGTGCTAGTGGGGGCGGGTACAACACCGGGGAGCTGTTTTTT. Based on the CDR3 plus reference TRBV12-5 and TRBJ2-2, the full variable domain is DARVTQTPRHKVTEMGQEVTMRCQPILGHNTVFWYRQTMMQGLELLAYFRNRAPLDDSGMPKDRFSAEMPDATLATLKIQPSEPRDSAVYFCASGGGYNTGELFFGEGSRLTVL.

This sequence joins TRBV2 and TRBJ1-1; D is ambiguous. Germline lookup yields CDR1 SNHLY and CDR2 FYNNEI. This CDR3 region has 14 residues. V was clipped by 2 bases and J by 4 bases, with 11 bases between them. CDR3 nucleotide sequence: TGTGCCAGCAGTGAAAACCCGGGTAGCACTGAAGCTTTCTTT. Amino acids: CASSENPGSTEAFF.

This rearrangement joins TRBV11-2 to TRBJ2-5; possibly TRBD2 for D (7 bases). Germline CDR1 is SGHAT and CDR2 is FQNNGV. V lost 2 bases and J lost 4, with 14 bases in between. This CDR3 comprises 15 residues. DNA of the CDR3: TGTGCCAGCAGCTTAAGGTGGGGGGGCAGAGAGACCCAGTACTTC. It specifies CASSLRWGGRETQYF.

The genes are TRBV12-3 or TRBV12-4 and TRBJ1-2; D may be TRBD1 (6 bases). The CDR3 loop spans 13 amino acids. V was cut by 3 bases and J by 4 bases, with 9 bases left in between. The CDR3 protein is CASSLDRLYGYTF. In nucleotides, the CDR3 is TGTGCCAGCAGTTTGGACAGACTCTATGGCTACACCTTC.

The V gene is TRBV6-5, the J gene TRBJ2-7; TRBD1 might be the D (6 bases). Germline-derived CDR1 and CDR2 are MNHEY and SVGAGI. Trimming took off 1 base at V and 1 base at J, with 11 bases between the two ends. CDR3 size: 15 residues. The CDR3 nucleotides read TGTGCCAGCAGTTACTGGGCAGGGGCGTCCTACGAGCAGTACTTC. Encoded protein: CASSYWAGASYEQYF.

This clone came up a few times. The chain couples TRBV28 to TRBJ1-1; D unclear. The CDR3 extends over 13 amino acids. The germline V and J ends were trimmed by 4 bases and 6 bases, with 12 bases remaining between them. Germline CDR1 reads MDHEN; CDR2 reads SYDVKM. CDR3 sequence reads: CASSSYGRPEAFF. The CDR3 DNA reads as TGTGCCAGCAGTTCCTACGGGAGACCTGAAGCTTTCTTT.

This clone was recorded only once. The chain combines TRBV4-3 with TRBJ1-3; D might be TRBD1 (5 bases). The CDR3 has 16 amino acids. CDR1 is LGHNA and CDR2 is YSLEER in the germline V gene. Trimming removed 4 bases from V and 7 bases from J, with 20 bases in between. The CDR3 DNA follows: TGCGCCAGCAGCCGCCTCGGGGAGGGCGGGGGGAACACCATATATTTT. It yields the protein CASSRLGEGGGNTIYF.

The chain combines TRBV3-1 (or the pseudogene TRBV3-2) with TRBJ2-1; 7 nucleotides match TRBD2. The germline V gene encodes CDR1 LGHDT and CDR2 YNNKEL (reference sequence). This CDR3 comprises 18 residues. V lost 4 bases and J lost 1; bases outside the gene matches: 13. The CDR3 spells CASSRHNTGTTSYNEQFF. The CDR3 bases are TGTGCCAGCAGCCGACACAATACCGGGACTACTTCCTACAATGAGCAGTTCTTC.

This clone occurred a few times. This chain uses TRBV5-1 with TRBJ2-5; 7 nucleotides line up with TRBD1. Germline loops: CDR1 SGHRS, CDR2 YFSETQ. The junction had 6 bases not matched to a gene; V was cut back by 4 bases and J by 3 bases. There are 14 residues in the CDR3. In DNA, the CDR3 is TGCGCCAGCAGCCGCGGACAGGTGGAAGAGACCCAGTACTTC. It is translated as CASSRGQVEETQYF.

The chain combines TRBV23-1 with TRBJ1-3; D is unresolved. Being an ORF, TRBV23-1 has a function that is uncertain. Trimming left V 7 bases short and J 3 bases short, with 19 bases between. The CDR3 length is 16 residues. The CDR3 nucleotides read TGCGCCAGCATGCCTTCATCCCCGGGAATTGGAAACACCATATATTTT. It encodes CASMPSSPGIGNTIYF.

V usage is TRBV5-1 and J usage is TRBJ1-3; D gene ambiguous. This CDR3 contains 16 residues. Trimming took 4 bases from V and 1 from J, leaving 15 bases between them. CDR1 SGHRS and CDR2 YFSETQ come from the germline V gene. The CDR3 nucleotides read TGCGCCAGCAGCACCGGGTCCGGTGGGTCTGGAAACACCATATATTTT. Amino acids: CASSTGSGGSGNTIYF.